The sequence of this T cell receptor (beta chain) was determined in a study of blood T cells in healthy people across ages. This CDR3 is 16 amino acids long. Trimming cost V 6 bases and J 3 bases; bases outside gene matches: 15. The germline V gene has CDR1 DFQATT and CDR2 SNEGSKA (reference sequence). A second PCR, run for roughly 6 to 11 cycles, used a sample-barcoded 5' primer plus a J-beta primer mix. MiXCR, run by TCRdb on the 5' RACE reads, gives a single entry per CDR3 protein. In the table there are more than 600,000 distinct CDR3 sequences, 25% of which are singletons. The same sample was also studied in work on T cells of mothers and their children.

V gene TRBV20-1 combines with J gene TRBJ2-7, with 9 bases identical to TRBD2. The sequence was collected from a boy aged 5-17 years in good health. Sequenced sample: blood. The CDR3 nucleotides read TGCAGTGCCAGACCCCCGACTAGCGGACCAGGCTACGAGCAGTACTTC. It encodes CSARPPTSGPGYEQYF.